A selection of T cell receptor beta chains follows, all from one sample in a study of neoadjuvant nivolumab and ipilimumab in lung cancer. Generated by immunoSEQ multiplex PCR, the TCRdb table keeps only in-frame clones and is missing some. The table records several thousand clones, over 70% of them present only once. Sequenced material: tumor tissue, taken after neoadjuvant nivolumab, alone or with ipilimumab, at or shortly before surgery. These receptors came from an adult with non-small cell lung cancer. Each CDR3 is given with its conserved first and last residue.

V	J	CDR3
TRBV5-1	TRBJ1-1	CASSQTGRETEAFF
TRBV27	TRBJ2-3	CASSLLGSGATLDTQYF
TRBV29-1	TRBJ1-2	CSVEGDRANYGYTF
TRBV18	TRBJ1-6	CASSPLQGTISNSPLHF
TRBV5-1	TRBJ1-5	CASSRYSNQPQHF
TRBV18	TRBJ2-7	CASSPTGQGPREQYF
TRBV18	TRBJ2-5	CAARPTGGGETQYF
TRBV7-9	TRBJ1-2	CASSPGTDGYTF
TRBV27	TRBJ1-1	CASSLAARTEAFF
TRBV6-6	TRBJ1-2	CASSYGQAPNYGYTF
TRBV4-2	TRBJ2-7	CASSQGHLSYEQYF
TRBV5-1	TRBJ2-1	CASSLDGGYNEQFF
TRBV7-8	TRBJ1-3	CASSPRKGPSGNTIYF
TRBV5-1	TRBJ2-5	CASSLDQETQYF
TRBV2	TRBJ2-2	CASRPSDINTGELFF
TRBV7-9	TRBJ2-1	CATLWVAGPYHKQFF
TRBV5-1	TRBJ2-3	CASRPAVTSGTLLRTDTQYF
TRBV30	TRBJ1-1	CAWNRGEGTEAFF
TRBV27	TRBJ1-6	CASSLGGGFRSPLHF
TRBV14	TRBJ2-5	CASSQRAGEIETQYF
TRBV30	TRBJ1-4	CAWSPPRDAEKLFF
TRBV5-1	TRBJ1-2	CASSLEPDRDPGGYTF
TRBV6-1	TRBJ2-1	CATKGAGAGWNEQFF
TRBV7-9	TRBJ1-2	CASSLELTEDGYTF
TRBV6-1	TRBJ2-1	CASSEEMYWAEPSYNEQFF
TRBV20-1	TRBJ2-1	CSARGPNEQFF
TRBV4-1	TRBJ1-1	CASSQEGGSMNTEAFF
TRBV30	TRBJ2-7	CAWSTPGVSYHGYEQYF
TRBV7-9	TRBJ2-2	CASSFPNTGELFF
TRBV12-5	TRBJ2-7	CASGFMEGPYEQYF
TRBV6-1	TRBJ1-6	CASSPRTDSPLHF
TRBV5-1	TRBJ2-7	CASSLAVGDYEQYF
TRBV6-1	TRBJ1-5	CASSAQPYQPQHF
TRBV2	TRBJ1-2	CASGGTGGDGYTF
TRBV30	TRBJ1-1	CAWSGRANTEAFF
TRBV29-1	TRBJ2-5	CSALDTLGAQYF
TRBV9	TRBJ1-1	CASSVVEQPYEAFF
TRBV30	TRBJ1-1	CAGVSRTRSMNTEAFF
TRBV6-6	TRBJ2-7	CASTIQGIEQYF
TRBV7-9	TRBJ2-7	CASTAASGEGASYEQYF
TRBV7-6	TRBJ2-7	CASSNERGDEQYF
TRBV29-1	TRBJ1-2	CSVDQVIYGYTF
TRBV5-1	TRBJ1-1	CASTIQGASTEAFF
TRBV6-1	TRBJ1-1	CASSPGQVTEAFF
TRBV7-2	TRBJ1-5	CASSPGGSSNQPQHF
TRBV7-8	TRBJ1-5	CASSLAESNQPQHF
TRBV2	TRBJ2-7	CASKGTSDLGEQYF
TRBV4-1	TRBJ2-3	CASSTGTGKDTQYF
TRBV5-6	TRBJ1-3	CASSPGTGATGNTIYF
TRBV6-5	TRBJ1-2	CASRYRGGYGYTF
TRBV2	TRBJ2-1	CASREYNEQFF
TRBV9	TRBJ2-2	CASQDRSYTGELFF
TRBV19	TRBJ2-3	CASSVQRLDTQYF
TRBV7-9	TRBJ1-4	CASRARVGEKLFF
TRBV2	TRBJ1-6	CASRMDSYNSPLHF
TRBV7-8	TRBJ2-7	CASSSNLYEQYF
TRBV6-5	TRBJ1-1	CASRRPSTEAFF
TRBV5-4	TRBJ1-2	CASSPAGTENYGYTF
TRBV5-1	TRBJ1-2	CASSLDLRQGRDGYTF
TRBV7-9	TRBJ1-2	CASSLGAGNGGYTF